Following are 21 T cell receptor beta chains from one sample sequenced in a study of CXCR3-negative and CXCR3-positive naive CD8 T cells. Libraries were UMI-labeled 5' RACE TRB cDNA. With the 5' RACE reads reprocessed, TCRdb shows one record per CDR3 protein and no DNA. This sample contains around 140,000 distinct CDR3 sequences. Sequencing was carried out using naive CXCR3- CD8+ T cells from blood. The subset is: CD45RO-CCR7+CD27+CD95- naive CD8+ T cells lacking CXCR3 (TNR3-). These receptors were taken from a human donor in good health. Some clones in this sample may be carry-over from other donors' samples.

CDR3 sequence reads: CASSQDWESQETQYF. This chain joins TRBV4-3 and TRBJ2-5; TCRdb selects TRBD2, and the lack of DNA leaves this call unchecked. The CDR3 is 15 amino acids. In germline, CDR1 is LGHNA, CDR2 YSLEER.

The rearrangement joins TRBV9 to TRBJ1-1. The CDR3 covers 15 residues. Germline CDR1 SGDLS, CDR2 YYNGEE. This CDR3 is CASSAGRTLNTEAFF. The full variable domain, rest sourced from reference TRBV9 and TRBJ1-1, is DSGVTQTPKHLITATGQRVTLRCSPRSGDLSVYWYQQSLDQGLQFLIQYYNGEERAKGNILERFSAQQFPDLHSELNLSSLELGDSALYFCASSAGRTLNTEAFFGQGTRLTVV.

The chain employs TRBV15 and TRBJ2-5; with no DNA, the TCRdb D assignment of TRBD2 cannot be verified. This CDR3 region has 15 residues. Germline V gene lookup returns CDR1 LNHNV and CDR2 YYDKDF (reference sequence). This CDR3 is CATTAEGSFRETQYF.

This chain joins TRBV29-1 and TRBJ1-1; TCRdb returns TRBD1, unconfirmable since there is no DNA. CDR3 length equals 13 residues. Germline CDR1 reads SQVTM; CDR2 reads ANQGSEA. Here the CDR3 reads CSADDGGSAEAFF. The complete variable domain, with remaining parts taken from reference TRBV29-1 and TRBJ1-1, reads SAVISQKPSRDICQRGTSLTIQCQVDSQVTMMFWYRQQPGQSLTLIATANQGSEATYESGFVIDKFPISRPNLTFSTLTVSNMSPEDSSIYLCSADDGGSAEAFFGQGTRLTVV.

The chain links TRBV21-1 to TRBJ2-2; the D gene TCRdb calls, TRBD2, cannot be checked with no DNA. TRBV21-1 is classified as a pseudogene. The CDR3 runs to 17 residues. This CDR3 reads CASSNRVVGGRIGELFF.

CDR3 amino acids: CASSLPHVGQGMVAFF. The chain uses TRBV5-5 and TRBJ1-1; TCRdb selects TRBD1, and the lack of DNA leaves this call unchecked. From germline, CDR1 is SGHKS and CDR2 YYEKEE (reference sequence). CDR3 size: 16 residues.

This chain connects TRBV20-1 to TRBJ1-1. CDR3 length: 16 residues. The V gene's germline CDR1 is DFQATT and CDR2 SNEGSKA (reference sequence). CDR3 amino acids: CSARDKSGDSRTEAFF.

The chain uses TRBV29-1 and TRBJ2-7; TCRdb indicates TRBD2, and absent DNA this call remains unverified. Germline V gene sequence: CDR1 SQVTM, CDR2 ANQGSEA. The CDR3 loop spans 11 amino acids. The CDR3 loop reads CSVDSGEEQYF.

The chain employs TRBV10-2 and TRBJ2-1; as DNA is missing, the TRBD1 call by TCRdb cannot be tested. Germline lookup yields CDR1 WSHSY and CDR2 SAAADI. The CDR3 contains 14 residues. This CDR3 reads CATSGAGGSNEQFF.

The gene calls are TRBV29-1 and TRBJ2-7; checking the TCRdb D call of TRBD1 is not possible without DNA. Per germline, CDR1 SQVTM and CDR2 ANQGSEA. This CDR3 is 13 amino acids long. The CDR3 protein is CSVAAGRPYEQYF.

The rearrangement joins TRBV20-1 to TRBJ2-1. CDR3 size: 12 residues. The germline V gene encodes CDR1 DFQATT and CDR2 SNEGSKA (reference sequence). CDR3 region: CSVENPHNEQFF.

The V gene is TRBV29-1, the J gene TRBJ2-3; the D call from TCRdb, TRBD2, cannot be confirmed without DNA. Germline assignment: CDR1 SQVTM and CDR2 ANQGSEA. CDR3 length: 13 amino acids. The CDR3 loop reads CSVEGGGKAPQYF.

The chain links TRBV7-9 to TRBJ1-4. CDR3 size: 18 residues. The germline gives CDR1 SEHNR, CDR2 FQNEAQ (reference sequence). CDR3 sequence reads: CASSRPPFSGETNEKLFF. Together with reference TRBV7-9 and TRBJ1-4, the CDR3 gives the full variable domain: DTGVSQNPRHKITKRGQNVTFRCDPISEHNRLYWYRQTLGQGPEFLTYFQNEAQLEKSRLLSDRFSAERPKGSFSTLEIQRTEQGDSAMYLCASSRPPFSGETNEKLFFGSGTQLSVL.

The chain combines TRBV6-5 with TRBJ2-7; TCRdb's assignment of TRBD1 cannot be checked, as there is no DNA. This CDR3 comprises 15 residues. Germline assignment: CDR1 MNHEY and CDR2 SVGAGI. This chain's CDR3 is CASSYSQGPSYEQYF.

V gene TRBV28 combines with J gene TRBJ2-7; absent DNA, TCRdb's TRBD2 call cannot be checked. Germline V gene lookup returns CDR1 MDHEN and CDR2 SYDVKM. This CDR3 contains 19 residues. Here the CDR3 reads CASSAGTSGSYTPSYEQYF.

The CDR3 sequence is CASSSGQPLGTEAFF. The chain recombines TRBV12-3 or TRBV12-4 with TRBJ1-1; TCRdb's D gene call, TRBD1, goes unchecked for lack of DNA. The CDR3 is 15 residues long.

The rearrangement joins TRBV5-6 to TRBJ2-7; the TCRdb call, TRBD1, lacks DNA for checking. Per the germline V gene, CDR1 is SGHDT and CDR2 is YYEEEE. The CDR3 loop spans 15 amino acids. The CDR3 sequence: CASSFRQAGSYEQYF.

The V and J genes are TRBV6-5 and TRBJ2-2; TCRdb selects TRBD1, and the lack of DNA leaves this call unchecked. Germline V gives CDR1 MNHEY, CDR2 SVGAGI. The CDR3 length is 15 residues. CDR3 sequence reads: CASSPDRDTTGELFF.

V and J are TRBV29-1 and TRBJ1-3; TCRdb returns TRBD1, unconfirmable since there is no DNA. CDR3 size: 14 residues. Germline V gene lookup returns CDR1 SQVTM and CDR2 ANQGSEA. This chain's CDR3 is CSAGGTSSGNTIYF.

The chain employs TRBV20-1 and TRBJ2-1; without DNA, the TCRdb call of TRBD1 cannot be checked. The CDR3 totals 18 residues. Germline V gene lookup returns CDR1 DFQATT and CDR2 SNEGSKA (reference sequence). The CDR3 protein is CSARPRSGGGSSYNEQFF.

The chain combines TRBV28 with TRBJ1-6; TCRdb lists TRBD1, though no DNA is available to test this call. The CDR3 has 14 amino acids. Germline V gene lookup returns CDR1 MDHEN and CDR2 SYDVKM. The chain's CDR3 is CASAVAGDNSPLHF.